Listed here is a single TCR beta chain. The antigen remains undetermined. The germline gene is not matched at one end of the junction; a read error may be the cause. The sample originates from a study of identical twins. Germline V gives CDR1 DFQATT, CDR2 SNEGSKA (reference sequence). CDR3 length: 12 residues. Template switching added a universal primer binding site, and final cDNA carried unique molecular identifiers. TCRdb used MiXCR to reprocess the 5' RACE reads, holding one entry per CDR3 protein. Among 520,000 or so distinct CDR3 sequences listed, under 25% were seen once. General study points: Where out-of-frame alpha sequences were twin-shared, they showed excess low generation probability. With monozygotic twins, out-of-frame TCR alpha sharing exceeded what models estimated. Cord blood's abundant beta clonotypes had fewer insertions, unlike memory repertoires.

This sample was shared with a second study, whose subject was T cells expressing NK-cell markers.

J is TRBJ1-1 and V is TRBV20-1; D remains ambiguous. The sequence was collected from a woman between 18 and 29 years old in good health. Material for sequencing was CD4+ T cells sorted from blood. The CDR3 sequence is CSARYRNTETFF. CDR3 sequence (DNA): TGCAGTGCTAGATACCGGAACACTGAAACTTTCTTT.